Listed here are 21 T cell receptor beta chains from one sample, sequenced in a study of blood T cell repertoires in COVID-19. Sequencing was performed with immunoSEQ multiplex PCR; in TCRdb, only in-frame clones are kept and a portion is missing. This table holds 200,000 or so clones, less than 90% found once. The source material was peripheral blood. These receptors were collected from a woman in her sixties or seventies who had recovered from COVID-19.

This clone has only one observation. DNA for the CDR3: TGTGCCAGCAGCTCCGAAGGGGACAGGGGTCGAGGTTACGGGAATGAGCAGTTCTTC. Translating gives CASSSEGDRGRGYGNEQFF. The chain links TRBV11-3 to TRBJ2-1, with 10 bases fitting TRBD1. The germline V gene has CDR1 SGHNT and CDR2 YENEEA. With V trimmed by 4 bases and J by 7 bases, 19 bases remained unmatched. There are 19 residues in the CDR3.

Note on this clone: The junction shows a germline mismatch at one end, possibly a read error. The V and J genes are TRBV27 and TRBJ2-7; 11 bases line up with TRBD2. Germline CDR1 is MNHEY and CDR2 is SMNVEV (reference sequence). The CDR3 runs to 15 residues. The CDR3 bases are TGTGCCAGCAGTCCACTAGCGGGGGAGGGCTACAAGCAGTACTTC. Encoded protein: CASSPLAGEGYKQYF.

This chain joins TRBV4-1 and TRBJ2-3, with 7 nucleotides matching TRBD2. V lost 3 bases, J lost 4 bases, and 13 bases stayed unmatched. CDR3 length: 17 residues. Germline V gene lookup returns CDR1 MGHRA and CDR2 YSYEKL. In DNA form, the CDR3 reads TGCGCCAGCAGCCAGGGGACTACCACCCTTTTGCCAGATACGCAGTATTTT. This translates into CASSQGTTTLLPDTQYF.

The chain joins TRBV5-1 to TRBJ2-3, with D perhaps TRBD2 (6 bases). This CDR3 is built from 13 residues. Trimming cost V 1 base and J 4 bases, with 7 bases left between them. Germline CDR1 and CDR2: SGHRS and YFSETQ. The DNA for the CDR3 is TGCGCCAGCAGCTTGACGGGGGCAGATACGCAGTATTTT. It is translated as CASSLTGADTQYF.

V and J are TRBV15 and TRBJ2-4, with a tentative D call TRBD1 (6 bases). There are 16 residues in the CDR3. CDR1 is LNHNV, CDR2 YYDKDF, per germline (reference sequence). The V end was cut by 9 bases, the J end by 6 bases, with 24 bases between. For the CDR3, the DNA is TGTGCCACAAGTGGCAGGGGTTATGGGAAAAGAAACATTCAGTACTTC. As protein: CATSGRGYGKRNIQYF.

The V gene is TRBV29-1, the J gene TRBJ2-1; a weak D match, TRBD1 (5 bases). Trimming cost V 2 bases and J 9 bases, with 11 bases left between them. Germline CDR1 and CDR2: SQVTM and ANQGSEA. This CDR3 has 12 amino acids. The CDR3 protein is CSVESGASEQFF. The CDR3 DNA is TGCAGCGTTGAATCTGGGGCAAGTGAGCAGTTCTTC.

This chain's CDR3 is CASSSLAGGSDTQYF. CDR3 in DNA: TGTGCCAGCAGTTCACTAGCGGGGGGCTCAGATACGCAGTATTTT. The chain recombines TRBV7-2 with TRBJ2-3; 12 bases are a match to TRBD2. The CDR3 consists of 15 residues. V gave up 6 bases and J gave up 4 bases; unmatched junction bases: 5. Germline-derived CDR1 and CDR2 are SGHTA and FQGNSA.

The chain uses TRBV30 and TRBJ2-1, with a possible D match to TRBD2 (5 bases). The germline V and J ends were trimmed by 2 bases and 7 bases, with 6 bases remaining between them. CDR3 length: 11 residues. The germline V gene has CDR1 GTSNPN and CDR2 SVGIG (reference sequence). In DNA, the CDR3 is TGTGCCTGGAGTAGAGGGAATGAGCAGTTCTTC. It encodes CAWSRGNEQFF.

As DNA, the CDR3 is TGTGCCAGCAGCCTCGGGACAGGGGGGCGATCTTATAGCAATCAGCCCCAGCATTTT. Amino acid sequence: CASSLGTGGRSYSNQPQHF. The rearrangement links TRBV7-8 to TRBJ1-5, with 11 bases that match TRBD1. The CDR3 loop spans 19 amino acids. Unmatched junction bases numbered 12, after V lost 5 bases and J lost 0 bases. The germline gives CDR1 SGHVS, CDR2 FQNEAQ.

The V gene is TRBV7-3, the J gene TRBJ2-2; D is unresolved. V shed 1 base and J shed 6 bases, with 6 bases lying between them. The CDR3 extends over 13 amino acids. Germline V lookup: CDR1 SGHTA, CDR2 FQGTGA. The CDR3 loop reads CASSLSSPGELFF. The CDR3 DNA reads as TGTGCCAGCAGCTTAAGTAGCCCCGGGGAGCTGTTTTTT.

The chain employs TRBV9 and TRBJ1-3, with 11 bases matching TRBD1. V lost 0 bases, J lost 0 bases, and 5 bases stayed unmatched. This CDR3 spans 18 amino acids. Germline V CDR1 and CDR2: SGDLS, YYNGEE. Written as DNA, the CDR3 is TGTGCCAGCAGCGTAGGGGGACAGGGGGAACTCTCTGGAAACACCATATATTTT. It yields the protein CASSVGGQGELSGNTIYF.

The gene calls are TRBV5-1 and TRBJ2-5; 8 bases are shared with TRBD2. CDR3 length: 15 amino acids. The germline gives CDR1 SGHRS, CDR2 YFSETQ. Trimming took 0 bases from V and 0 from J; bases not matched to a gene: 1. The DNA of the CDR3 is TGCGCCAGCAGCTTGGAAGCGGGGGACCAAGAGACCCAGTACTTC. Protein: CASSLEAGDQETQYF.

In its sample, this clone was seen many times. At one end, the junction sequence differs from germline, possibly due to a read error. The chain has TRBV7-7 and TRBJ2-2, with D maybe TRBD1 (5 bases). The germline V gene has CDR1 SSHAT and CDR2 FNYEAQ (reference sequence). There are 17 residues in the CDR3. CDR3 protein: CASSLSHGAMNTGELFF. DNA for the CDR3: TGTGCTAGCAGCTTATCCCATGGGGCAATGAACACCGGGGAGCTGTTTTTT.

The chain couples TRBV7-9 to TRBJ1-5, with no clear D. V lost 9 bases to trimming and J lost 11 bases, with 23 bases between them. There are 14 residues in the CDR3. Germline CDR1 SEHNR, CDR2 FQNEAQ (reference sequence). The CDR3 protein is CARRRGATTATQHF. CDR3 DNA sequence: TGTGCCAGGAGGCGAGGAGCGACGACGGCGACCCAGCATTTT.

This clone has a handful of counts. This sequence joins TRBV10-3 and TRBJ1-1; 8 bases map to TRBD1. Germline loops: CDR1 ENHRY, CDR2 SYGVKD. The CDR3 loop spans 12 amino acids. The ends lost 11 bases at V and 4 bases at J; junction bases unmatched: 6. CDR3 DNA sequence: TGTGCCGTAGGACAGGGACTCACTGAAGCTTTCTTT. Translation gives CAVGQGLTEAFF.

The chain couples TRBV3-1 (or the pseudogene TRBV3-2) to TRBJ2-7, with D possibly TRBD1 on 6 matching bases. Trimming took 1 base from V and 0 from J, leaving 10 bases between them. This CDR3 is built from 15 residues. Germline V gives CDR1 LGHDT, CDR2 YNNKEL (reference sequence). CDR3 DNA: TGTGCCAGCAGCCAAGCTCTGGACAGCTCCTACGAGCAGTACTTC. Translation: CASSQALDSSYEQYF.

The chain combines TRBV28 with TRBJ2-1, with a possible D match to TRBD1 (5 bases). Germline V gene lookup returns CDR1 MDHEN and CDR2 SYDVKM. The ends were cut back, 5 bases at V and 7 bases at J, with 21 bases in the middle. The CDR3 covers 16 residues. This chain's CDR3 is CASSSQGNVLLNEQFF. The CDR3 nucleotides read TGTGCCAGCAGTAGCCAGGGAAATGTTCTCCTAAATGAGCAGTTCTTC.

The chain carries TRBV4-1 and TRBJ2-2; D may be TRBD1 (6 bases). Germline CDR1 and CDR2: MGHRA and YSYEKL. The CDR3 runs 15 residues. V was trimmed by 0 bases and J by 4 bases, leaving 9 bases between them. CDR3 coding DNA: TGCGCCAGCAGCCAAGACAGGGGTTTCACCGGGGAGCTGTTTTTT. It translates to CASSQDRGFTGELFF.

The J gene is TRBJ2-7, the V gene TRBV10-1; possible D gene TRBD1, 6 bases. Germline CDR1 WNHNN, CDR2 SYGVQD (reference sequence). The CDR3 spans 14 residues. The V gene lost 4 bases and the J gene lost 2 bases, with 12 bases spanning the gap. CDR3 sequence reads: CASSVGTGTYEQYF. CDR3 DNA: TGCGCCAGCAGTGTAGGCACAGGGACCTACGAGCAGTACTTC.

This chain links TRBV9 with TRBJ2-7, with a tentative D call TRBD2 (5 bases). This CDR3 is built from 15 residues. The V end was cut by 0 bases, the J end by 5 bases, with 15 bases between. Germline lookup yields CDR1 SGDLS and CDR2 YYNGEE. Here the CDR3 DNA reads TGTGCCAGCAGCGTAGCCGGGTCTCCGGGGAACGAGCAGTACTTC. Protein product: CASSVAGSPGNEQYF.

The chain couples TRBV5-1 to TRBJ2-2, with 9 bases matching TRBD1. This CDR3 has 16 residues. With 4 bases clipped from V and 3 bases from J, the junction kept 7 bases outside the gene matches. The germline gives CDR1 SGHRS, CDR2 YFSETQ. The CDR3 region is CASSPPGTGYTGELFF. DNA for the CDR3: TGCGCCAGCAGCCCCCCCGGGACAGGGTACACCGGGGAGCTGTTTTTT.